The rows below give T cell receptor beta chains drawn from one sample of a study of CD8 T cells in ankylosing spondylitis. TCRdb ran MiXCR on the 5' RACE reads and lists one entry per CDR3 protein. Among around 300,000 distinct CDR3 sequences listed, around 10% were seen once. Sequences were obtained from blood, either unsorted or a sorted T cell fraction (not recorded which). The origin of the receptors is a female donor with ankylosing spondylitis or in good health (not recorded which). CDR3s include the opening cysteine and the closing phenylalanine or tryptophan. The D gene is left open where the match is weak. Part of the rows lack a size; the others show once, few, many or a class for expanded clones.

>many|-|TRBV27|TRBJ2-2
CASSLGGNGELFF
TGTGCCAGCAGTTTAGGGGGTAACGGGGAGCTGTTTTTT
>-|TRBD1|TRBV5-1|TRBJ2-3
CASSPGTGGTDTQYF
TGCGCCAGCAGCCCCGGGACAGGGGGAACAGATACGCAGTATTTT
>medium-sized|-|TRBV4-3|TRBJ2-1
CASSQRTGREQFF
TGCGCCAGCAGCCAGAGAACAGGGAGGGAGCAGTTCTTC
>many|-|TRBV10-3|TRBJ2-1
CAISERRPTSNEQFF
TGTGCCATCAGTGAGAGAAGGCCCACCTCTAATGAGCAGTTCTTC
>-|-|TRBV18|TRBJ2-5
CASSPPNEALETQYF
TGTGCCAGCTCACCACCCAACGAGGCCCTAGAGACCCAGTACTTC
>-|-|TRBV6-2/TRBV6-3|TRBJ1-1
CASSYFGNTEAFF
TGTGCCAGCAGTTACTTTGGGAACACTGAAGCTTTCTTT
>many|TRBD2|TRBV20-1|TRBJ2-5
CSARVASGGSVAQETQYF
TGCAGTGCTAGAGTCGCCTCCGGCGGGAGTGTTGCACAAGAGACCCAGTACTTC
>-|TRBD1|TRBV5-1|TRBJ2-4
CASSLGGQPKVFF
TGCGCCAGCAGCTTGGGGGGACAGCCCAAAGTATTCTTC
>many|TRBD1|TRBV9|TRBJ1-1
CASGRGDRGTEAFF
TGTGCCAGCGGACGTGGGGACAGGGGCACTGAAGCTTTCTTT
>many|TRBD2|TRBV3-1|TRBJ2-1
CASRRLAGAYNEQFF
TGTGCCAGCAGGAGACTAGCGGGAGCCTACAATGAGCAGTTCTTC
>many|TRBD2|TRBV20-1|TRBJ2-7
CSARLAGGPGTYEQYF
TGCAGTGCTAGACTAGCGGGAGGGCCGGGGACCTACGAGCAGTACTTC
>-|-|TRBV28|TRBJ1-1
CASGGGEISTEAFF
TGTGCCAGCGGGGGAGGGGAGATTAGCACTGAAGCTTTCTTT
>many|-|TRBV20-1|TRBJ2-3
CSASYGTDTQYF
TGCAGTGCTAGCTATGGCACAGATACGCAGTATTTT
>many|TRBD2|TRBV12-3/TRBV12-4|TRBJ2-3
CASTQTLAGVGDTQYF
TGTGCCAGCACCCAAACACTAGCGGGAGTTGGAGATACGCAGTATTTT
>few|-|TRBV20-1|TRBJ2-1
CSASYTARAEQFF
TGCAGTGCTAGTTATACGGCTAGGGCTGAGCAGTTCTTC
>-|-|TRBV5-1|TRBJ1-4
CASGDGTVNEKLFF
TGCGCCAGCGGAGACGGGACGGTCAATGAAAAACTGTTTTTT
>-|TRBD1|TRBV3-1|TRBJ2-1
CASSPPGGNQFEQFF
TGTGCCAGCAGTCCTCCAGGGGGCAATCAATTTGAGCAGTTCTTC
>-|-|TRBV7-2|TRBJ2-3
CASSLLQNRQYF
TGTGCCAGCAGCCTTTTGCAGAATAGGCAGTATTTT
>many|-|TRBV24-1|TRBJ2-5
CATSDLPLGTAQETQYF
TGTGCCACCAGTGATTTGCCCCTTGGAACGGCCCAAGAGACCCAGTACTTC
>many|-|TRBV12-3/TRBV12-4|TRBJ1-6
CASSSGGPYNSPLHF
TGTGCCAGCAGCTCCGGTGGGCCTTATAATTCACCCCTCCACTTT